The rows below give T cell receptor beta chains drawn from one sample of a study of blood T cell repertoires in COVID-19. Assay: immunoSEQ multiplex PCR; the TCRdb copy retains only in-frame clones and omits some. The sample has hundreds of thousands of clones, 70% to 90% seen once; the top ten hold approximately 2%. Material for sequencing was PBMCs or T cells enriched from blood (not recorded which). All receptors come from a woman in her late teens or twenties with acute COVID-19. CDR3s include the opening cysteine and the closing phenylalanine or tryptophan. D genes are given only for firm matches. The size of a clone is reported for some rows only, either as once, few or many, or as a class for expanded clones.

clone size,J gene,D gene,V gene,CDR3 DNA,CDR3 protein
.,TRBJ1-1,.,TRBV5-1,TGCGCCAGCAGCCGACAGGTCCAAGGCGGCACTGAAGCTTTCTTT,CASSRQVQGGTEAFF
.,TRBJ2-1,.,TRBV2,TGTGCCAGCAGTGACAGGGGTGAGCAGTTCTTC,CASSDRGEQFF
.,TRBJ2-1,TRBD1,TRBV9,TGTGCCAGCAGCGGGGGACAGGGGCGTTACAATGAGCAGTTCTTC,CASSGGQGRYNEQFF
.,TRBJ1-3,TRBD1,TRBV6-5,TGTGCCAGCAGTTCCCTACGGACAGGGTCCGGAAACACCATATATTTT,CASSSLRTGSGNTIYF
.,TRBJ1-2,.,TRBV4-1,TGCGCCAGCAGCCAAGATTCTTGGGACACGGACTATGGCTACACCTTC,CASSQDSWDTDYGYTF
once,TRBJ2-1,TRBD2,TRBV5-4,TGTGCCAGCAGCTTGATGAGTAGCGGGAGGGACAATGAGCAGTTCTTC,CASSLMSSGRDNEQFF
.,TRBJ1-1,.,TRBV6-5,TGTGCCAGCAGCACCAGGGAGAACACTGAAGCTTTCTTT,CASSTRENTEAFF
.,TRBJ2-7,.,TRBV28,TGTGCCAGCTCAAATTACGAGCAGTACTTC,CASSNYEQYF
.,TRBJ2-2,.,TRBV10-3,TGTGCCATCAGTGAACAGGGGAGGACCGGGGAGCTGTTTTTT,CAISEQGRTGELFF
.,TRBJ2-7,.,TRBV4-1,TGCGCCAGCAGCCAAGAAGAAGACACGTCCCGCCTCAAACCCTACGAGCAGTACTTC,CASSQEEDTSRLKPYEQYF
.,TRBJ2-7,TRBD1,TRBV5-1,TGCGCCAGCAGCTGGACAGGGGACTCCTACGAGCAGTACTTC,CASSWTGDSYEQYF
.,TRBJ2-7,.,TRBV11-2,TGTGCCAGCAGCTTCGTTAACTACGAGCAGTACTTC,CASSFVNYEQYF
.,TRBJ1-5,.,TRBV24-1,TGTGCCACCAGTACGTTTAGTCAGCCCCAGCATTTT,CATSTFSQPQHF
.,TRBJ1-1,TRBD1,TRBV27,TGTGCCAGCAGTTTAATGGGACAGGGTAACACTGAAGCTTTCTTT,CASSLMGQGNTEAFF
once,TRBJ1-6,TRBD1,TRBV18,TGTGCCAGCTCACCCGGACAGGGGGCCGGCTCCTATAATTCACCCCTCCACTTT,CASSPGQGAGSYNSPLHF
.,TRBJ2-5,.,TRBV5-6,TGTGCCAGCAGCTTCTTCAGGGCCCAGTACCAAGAGACCCAGTACTTC,CASSFFRAQYQETQYF
.,TRBJ2-7,TRBD2,TRBV28,TGTGCCAGCAGTAGAAGGGACTACGAAACCTACGAGCAGTACTTC,CASSRRDYETYEQYF
.,TRBJ1-2,.,TRBV10-3,TGTGCCATCAGTGGGGGGGAATATGGCTACACCTTC,CAISGGEYGYTF
.,TRBJ1-2,.,TRBV4-3,TGCGCCAGCAGCCAGGACAGCGCCTATGGCTACACCTTC,CASSQDSAYGYTF
.,TRBJ2-1,.,TRBV19,TGTGCCAGTAGCCTGACAGGTATCAACTACAATGAGCAGTTCTTC,CASSLTGINYNEQFF
once,TRBJ2-5,.,TRBV6-1,TGTGCCAGCAGTGACAGTAAAGAGACCCAGTACTTC,CASSDSKETQYF
.,TRBJ1-6,.,TRBV19,TGTGCCAGTAGTATCCTGCAGGGGCGGAATAGGGCCCTCCACTTT,CASSILQGRNRALHF
.,TRBJ1-6,TRBD1,TRBV20-1,TGCAGTGCGAGTACCGGGACAGGGAGTTCACCCCTCCACTTT,CSASTGTGSSPLHF